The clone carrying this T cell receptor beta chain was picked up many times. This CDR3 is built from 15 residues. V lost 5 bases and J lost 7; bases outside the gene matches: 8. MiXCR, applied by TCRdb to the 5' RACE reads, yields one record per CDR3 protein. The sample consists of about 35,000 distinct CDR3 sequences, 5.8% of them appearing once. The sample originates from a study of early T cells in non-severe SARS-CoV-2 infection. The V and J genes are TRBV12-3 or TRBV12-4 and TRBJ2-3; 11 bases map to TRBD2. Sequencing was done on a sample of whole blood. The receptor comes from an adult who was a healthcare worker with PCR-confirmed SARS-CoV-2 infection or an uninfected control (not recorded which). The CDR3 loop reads CASSKTSGSRNTQYF. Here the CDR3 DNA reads TGTGCCAGCAGTAAAACTAGCGGGAGTAGAAATACGCAGTATTTT.